The source of this T cell receptor (beta chain) is a study of T-cell memory formation after mild COVID-19. Each CDR3 protein is one row after TCRdb ran MiXCR on the 5' RACE reads. The repertoire holds under 250,000 distinct CDR3 sequences, with roughly 15% as singletons. Trimming left V 5 bases short and J 2 bases short, with 19 bases between. The CDR3 contains 17 residues. The germline V gene encodes CDR1 SGHTA and CDR2 FQGTGA. This receptor was obtained from an adult woman who had mild COVID-19 (a few samples of this study predate the infection). Cell type and time point are not known. V is TRBV7-3 and J is TRBJ2-1, with a tentative D call TRBD1 (5 bases). Material for sequencing was PBMCs or a T cell subset sorted from them (not recorded which). This CDR3 is CASSPRTSRFTYNEQFF. As DNA, the CDR3 is TGTGCCAGCAGCCCACGGACATCACGTTTTACCTACAATGAGCAGTTCTTC.